This T cell receptor beta chain was sequenced for a study of T cells after posttransplantation cyclophosphamide. Peripheral blood was collected from the related graft donor on the marrow donation day. The naive gate required viable CD3+CD4+ or CD3+CD8+ cells with CCR7+CD45RA+CD45RO-CD95-CD27+CD28+ phenotype. General study points: TRB clonality was highly associated with recipient CMV seropositivity and reactivation. TRB overlap between skin or GI tissue T cells and blood was limited.

This clone was seen just once. The antigen is unknown. Measured with immunoSEQ multiplex PCR; TCRdb has only the in-frame clones, and not every one. The sample includes about 9,100 clones, roughly 98% of them seen just once. The V gene lost 0 bases and the J gene lost 0 bases, with 10 bases spanning the gap. Germline assignment: CDR1 SGHDT and CDR2 YYEEEE. There are 17 residues in the CDR3. This clonotype was obtained from a man aged 50 or older in good health, CMV-negative, and a related stem cell transplant donor. The chain recombines TRBV5-6 with TRBJ2-6, with a possible D match to TRBD1 (5 bases). The source material was naive CD8+ T cells sorted from PBMCs. The CDR3 spells CASSLDQGFSGANVLTF. As DNA, the CDR3 is TGTGCCAGCAGCTTGGATCAGGGTTTCTCTGGGGCCAACGTCCTGACTTTC.